Following are 22 T cell receptor beta chains from one sample sequenced in a study of control samples from healthy donors and cancer patients. TCRdb keeps only in-frame clones here, not all; method: immunoSEQ multiplex PCR. The sample yields over 150,000 clones, around nine tenths seen once. The sequenced sample consisted of blood. The source is a man aged 25-40 years in good health.

V usage is TRBV24-1 and J usage is TRBJ1-2; 7 bases are a match to TRBD1. The ends lost 9 bases at V and 0 bases at J; junction bases unmatched: 21. CDR3 length: 19 residues. The germline V gene has CDR1 KGHDR and CDR2 SFDVKD. In DNA, the CDR3 is TGTGCCACCGAATTCCCCATAAGATTTTACAGGGGTTCTAACTATGGCTACACCTTC. It specifies CATEFPIRFYRGSNYGYTF.

Concerning this clone: This sample also contains other DNA sequences that code for the same CDR3. V and J are TRBV27 and TRBJ1-2; D gene unclear. V lost 4 bases, J lost 0 bases, and 15 bases lay in between. The germline gives CDR1 MNHEY, CDR2 SMNVEV (reference sequence). This CDR3 has 16 residues. CDR3 nucleotide sequence: TGTGCCAGCAGTTCCACGTTTACCTCCGCTAACTATGGCTACACCTTC. This translates into CASSSTFTSANYGYTF.

The CDR3 bases are TGTGCTAGTGGTTTTCCGTCTAGCGGGAGGGCCAGGCGGTACGAGCAGTACTTC. Encoded protein: CASGFPSSGRARRYEQYF. This chain links TRBV12-5 with TRBJ2-7; 12 nucleotides align to TRBD2. This CDR3 contains 18 residues. Germline V gene sequence: CDR1 LGHNT, CDR2 FRNRAP. Unmatched junction bases numbered 13, after V lost 3 bases and J lost 4 bases.

The table lists this clone with a count of one. The rearrangement uses TRBV6-5 and TRBJ1-5; D is possibly TRBD1 (5 bases). Germline CDR1 and CDR2: MNHEY and SVGAGI. CDR3 length equals 15 residues. V lost 8 bases, J lost 3 bases, and 17 bases lay in between. The DNA for the CDR3 is TGTGCCAGCCTGGGAGCCCGACAGTTCAATCAGCCCCAGCATTTT. It yields the protein CASLGARQFNQPQHF.

The genes are TRBV27 and TRBJ1-2, with D maybe TRBD1 (5 bases). Trimming removed 6 bases at V and 4 bases at J, with 18 bases between. The germline CDR1 and CDR2 sequences are MNHEY and SMNVEV (reference sequence). The CDR3 contains 15 residues. In DNA, the CDR3 is TGTGCCAGCAGAAAAGACACCGGGACCCCCTATGGCTACACCTTC. Protein sequence: CASRKDTGTPYGYTF.

The chain combines TRBV7-3 with TRBJ2-1, with no clear D. Germline lookup yields CDR1 SGHTA and CDR2 FQGTGA. Trimming pared 1 base from V and 4 bases from J, leaving 8 bases between. CDR3 length: 14 amino acids. This CDR3 is CASSLSSVYNEQFF. CDR3 nucleotides: TGTGCCAGCAGCTTAAGTTCCGTATACAATGAGCAGTTCTTC.

The chain carries TRBV7-9 and TRBJ1-2; D is unclear. The CDR3 is 12 residues long. Germline CDR1 reads SEHNR; CDR2 reads FQNEAQ (reference sequence). V was shortened by 2 bases and J by 8 bases, with 9 bases between the two germline ends. CDR3 coding DNA: TGTGCCAGCAGCTTAATGGCCGCGGGCTACACCTTC. Encoded protein: CASSLMAAGYTF.

This chain joins TRBV27 and TRBJ1-1, with a possible D match to TRBD1 (5 bases). The CDR3 spans 15 residues. Trimming shortened V by 2 bases and J by 5 bases, and 15 bases separated the two germline ends. Germline lookup yields CDR1 MNHEY and CDR2 SMNVEV (reference sequence). The DNA for the CDR3 is TGTGCCAGCAGTTTAGACGGGGGAGTCAGGACTGAAGCTTTCTTT. Its translation is CASSLDGGVRTEAFF.

CDR3 coding DNA: TGCGCCAGCAGTTGGCTCCGGCTCAATCAGCCCCAGCATTTT. The encoded protein is CASSWLRLNQPQHF. The genes are TRBV10-1 and TRBJ1-5, with D uncertain. Germline assignment: CDR1 WNHNN and CDR2 SYGVQD (reference sequence). Between the trimmed V and J ends, which lost 5 bases and 3 bases, there was a span of 11 bases. The CDR3 has 14 residues.

The chain joins TRBV10-3 to TRBJ1-5; D gene ambiguous. This CDR3 spans 14 amino acids. CDR1 is ENHRY and CDR2 is SYGVKD in the germline V gene. Trimming stripped 2 bases from V and 7 bases from J, with 12 bases between. The CDR3 coding sequence is TGTGCCATCAGTGAGACCGTCGAGGAGCAGCCCCAGCATTTT. It translates to CAISETVEEQPQHF.

The chain links TRBV19 to TRBJ1-1, with D possibly being TRBD1 (5 bases). The CDR3 sequence is 12 residues long. The germline CDR1 and CDR2 sequences are LNHDA and SQIVND (reference sequence). Trimming shortened V by 5 bases and J by 12 bases, and 16 bases separated the two germline ends. CDR3 sequence (DNA): TGTGCCAGTAGTCCCGGGGGTCGGCAAACTTTCTTT. Translating gives CASSPGGRQTFF.

This clone was picked up one time. The chain links TRBV19 to TRBJ1-5; D call uncertain. The V gene lost 0 bases and the J gene lost 9 bases, with 6 bases spanning the gap. Germline V CDR1 and CDR2: LNHDA, SQIVND (reference sequence). This CDR3 is 12 amino acids long. CDR3 region: CASSIDPGPQHF. As DNA, the CDR3 is TGTGCCAGTAGTATAGATCCCGGGCCCCAGCATTTT.

This clone has only a few counts. The chain uses TRBV9 and TRBJ1-6; D is undetermined. The germline gives CDR1 SGDLS, CDR2 YYNGEE. V was clipped by 0 bases and J by 9 bases, with 13 bases between them. The CDR3 length is 15 residues. CDR3 residues: CASSVAPSGFSPLHF. The DNA for the CDR3 is TGTGCCAGCAGCGTAGCACCGTCGGGGTTTTCACCCCTCCACTTT. Looking up the rest from reference TRBV9 and TRBJ1-6 gives the full variable domain: DSGVTQTPKHLITATGQRVTLRCSPRSGDLSVYWYQQSLDQGLQFLIQYYNGEERAKGNILERFSAQQFPDLHSELNLSSLELGDSALYFCASSVAPSGFSPLHFGNGTRLTVT.

CDR3 DNA sequence: TGTGCCAGCAGTGACTCGTCGGGGGGTTCCACCGGGGAGCTGTTTTTT. Translating gives CASSDSSGGSTGELFF. The chain links TRBV6-4 to TRBJ2-2, with TRBD2 identical over 7 bases. The CDR3 has 16 amino acids. The V gene's germline CDR1 is MRHNA and CDR2 SNTAGT. The trim removed 0 bases at V and 4 bases at J, leaving 5 bases unmatched.

The chain joins TRBV2 to TRBJ2-2; 7 bases map to TRBD2. The CDR3 contains 14 residues. J gave up 7 bases and V 6 bases, and 8 bases lay outside the gene matches. The germline CDR1 and CDR2 sequences are SNHLY and FYNNEI. CDR3 sequence reads: CASRLETSNGELFF. The CDR3 DNA is TGTGCCAGCAGACTCGAGACTAGCAACGGGGAGCTGTTTTTT.

V gene TRBV6-6 combines with J gene TRBJ2-7, with D possibly TRBD1 on 6 matching bases. Germline values: CDR1 MNHNY, CDR2 SVGAGI (reference sequence). This CDR3 region has 14 residues. Trimming shortened V by 5 bases and J by 2 bases, and 13 bases separated the two germline ends. The DNA for the CDR3 is TGTGCCAGCAGTACCCAAGGGGACACCTACGAGCAGTACTTC. Translating gives CASSTQGDTYEQYF.

This chain's CDR3 is CASSPTGMNTEAFF. CDR3 DNA sequence: TGTGCCAGCTCACCGACAGGGATGAACACTGAAGCTTTCTTT. The chain recombines TRBV18 with TRBJ1-1; 7 bases map to TRBD1. Germline V gene data show CDR1 as KGHSH and CDR2 as LQKENI. The CDR3 runs 14 residues. V trimming: 3 bases; J trimming: 0 bases; junction bases outside the gene matches: 1.

This chain connects TRBV6-2 or TRBV6-3 to TRBJ2-7; 8 positions match TRBD1. Germline V gene sequence: CDR1 MNHEY, CDR2 SVGEGT. CDR3 size: 17 residues. The ends lost 2 bases at V and 2 bases at J; junction bases unmatched: 11. The CDR3 sequence: CASSYPPDRVVAYEQYF. The CDR3 coding sequence is TGTGCCAGCAGTTACCCACCGGACAGGGTGGTTGCCTACGAGCAGTACTTC.

V and J are TRBV10-3 and TRBJ2-7; TRBD2 agrees at 10 bases. CDR3 length: 14 amino acids. Trimming took 2 bases from V and 9 from J; bases not matched to a gene: 7. Germline V CDR1 and CDR2: ENHRY, SYGVKD. Written as DNA, the CDR3 is TGTGCCATCAGTGAGAATTTAGCGGGAGGCCCGCAGTACTTC. It encodes CAISENLAGGPQYF.

The rearrangement joins TRBV5-4 to TRBJ1-1, with a possible D match to TRBD1 (5 bases). Germline assignment: CDR1 SGHNT and CDR2 YYREEE (reference sequence). Between the trimmed V and J ends, which lost 0 bases and 10 bases, there was a span of 13 bases. The CDR3 has 13 amino acids. The CDR3 loop is CASSLEEGTRAFF. DNA for the CDR3: TGTGCCAGCAGCTTGGAGGAAGGGACTAGAGCTTTCTTT.

The chain employs TRBV7-6 and TRBJ1-3, with D hard to call. Germline CDR1 and CDR2: SGHVS and FNYEAQ. V lost 1 base, J lost 4 bases, and 8 bases lay in between. The CDR3 extends over 14 amino acids. For the CDR3, the DNA is TGTGCCAGCAGCTTAGGTTCCATCGGAAACACCATATATTTT. Translating it yields CASSLGSIGNTIYF.

Ten or more counts support this clone. The J gene is TRBJ1-1, the V gene TRBV7-2; 11 nucleotides match TRBD1. Looked up from germline, CDR1 is SGHTA and CDR2 is FQGNSA. With 11 bases clipped from V and 2 bases from J, the junction kept 4 bases outside the gene matches. This CDR3 comprises 13 residues. In DNA form, the CDR3 reads TGTGCCGGGGGACAGGGGGTAAACACTGAAGCTTTCTTT. Its translation: CAGGQGVNTEAFF.